Following are 14 T cell receptor beta chains from one sample sequenced in a study of blood T cells in healthy people across ages. For the second PCR, which ran for roughly 7 to 11 cycles, a sample-barcoded 5' primer and a J-beta primer mix were used. TCRdb re-called the 5' RACE reads through MiXCR, storing one row per CDR3 protein. The top ten clones hold roughly 3.5% of a sample with about 510,000 distinct CDR3 sequences, 25% to 35% of them seen once. The data also belong to a second study, concerning T cells of mothers and their children.

Source material: blood. The receptors shown here come from a boy aged 2-9 years in good health.

This clonotype showed up just a few times. The chain employs TRBV5-5 and TRBJ2-3; 10 bases fit TRBD2. The CDR3 totals 16 residues. CDR1 and CDR2 (germline): SGHKS, YYEKEE (reference sequence). The junction had 8 bases not matched to a gene; V was cut back by 0 bases and J by 7 bases. The CDR3 region has the DNA TGTGCCAGCAGCTTGGTGGTAGCGGGAGGTCTACATACGCAGTATTTT. As protein: CASSLVVAGGLHTQYF.

This clonotype was detected a few times. This sequence joins TRBV29-1 and TRBJ2-2, with D maybe TRBD1 (6 bases). The germline V and J ends were trimmed by 6 bases and 5 bases, with 10 bases remaining between them. CDR3 size: 12 residues. The V gene's germline CDR1 is SQVTM and CDR2 ANQGSEA. The CDR3 is CSVGASTGELFF. CDR3 in DNA: TGCAGCGTGGGGGCCTCGACCGGGGAGCTGTTTTTT.

The chain couples TRBV13 to TRBJ2-5; D might be TRBD1 (5 bases). The germline gives CDR1 PRHDT, CDR2 FYEKMQ (reference sequence). V gave up 8 bases and J gave up 0 bases, with 19 bases separating them. The CDR3 consists of 16 residues. The CDR3 spells CASQGMAEHYQETQYF. The CDR3 bases are TGTGCCAGCCAGGGCATGGCAGAACACTACCAAGAGACCCAGTACTTC.

The chain is built from TRBV4-3 and TRBJ2-3; TRBD2 agrees at 7 bases. J lost 6 bases, V lost 1 base, and 4 bases had no gene match. This CDR3 comprises 14 residues. Germline loops: CDR1 LGHNA, CDR2 YSLEER. The CDR3 nucleotides read TGCGCCAGCAGCCAAGGCGGGAGTGGTGATACGCAGTATTTT. It is translated as CASSQGGSGDTQYF.

The chain recombines TRBV4-1 with TRBJ1-1; 8 nucleotides match TRBD1. The CDR3 runs 13 residues. In germline, CDR1 is MGHRA, CDR2 YSYEKL. V dropped 6 bases and J dropped 11; count of bases not matched to a gene: 11. As DNA, the CDR3 is TGCGCCAGCAGACAAACAGGGGGGGCTCCCGCTTTCTTT. This sequence encodes CASRQTGGAPAFF.

The genes are TRBV20-1 and TRBJ2-3, with 7 bases matching TRBD1. The CDR3 contains 16 residues. V dropped 5 bases and J dropped 4; count of bases not matched to a gene: 15. CDR1 and CDR2 (germline): DFQATT, SNEGSKA (reference sequence). The chain's CDR3 is CSAPRATGDLADTQYF. CDR3 nucleotides: TGCAGTGCTCCCCGTGCAACAGGGGACCTCGCAGATACGCAGTATTTT.

This chain joins TRBV5-5 and TRBJ1-2, with no clear D. The germline V and J ends were trimmed by 1 base and 9 bases, with 13 bases remaining between them. This CDR3 region has 13 residues. Germline V gene data show CDR1 as SGHKS and CDR2 as YYEKEE (reference sequence). CDR3 region: CASSLRRGVSYTF. The CDR3 DNA reads as TGTGCCAGCAGCTTGAGACGGGGTGTGAGCTACACCTTC.

The CDR3 loop reads CSARGNLRYEQYF. The CDR3 DNA follows: TGCAGTGCTAGGGGGAACCTACGCTACGAGCAGTACTTC. The rearrangement joins TRBV20-1 to TRBJ2-7, with unresolved D. Germline lookup yields CDR1 DFQATT and CDR2 SNEGSKA (reference sequence). V was shortened by 3 bases and J by 3 bases, with 12 bases between the two germline ends. The CDR3 consists of 13 residues.

This clonotype was seen a few times. The chain recombines TRBV27 with TRBJ2-2; D might be TRBD1 or TRBD2, each matching 5 bases. V was cut by 6 bases and J by 4 bases, with 12 bases left in between. The CDR3 has 14 amino acids. Germline assignment: CDR1 MNHEY and CDR2 SMNVEV (reference sequence). The CDR3 spells CASRAAGRTGELFF. In DNA, the CDR3 is TGTGCCAGCAGAGCGGCAGGGCGCACCGGGGAGCTGTTTTTT.

This clonotype was observed a few times. The chain has TRBV29-1 and TRBJ2-5, with D possibly being TRBD1 or TRBD2 (5 bases each). The closer fit of TRBJ2-7 to the DNA end suggests the J call may be wrong. CDR3 length: 12 residues. Germline CDR1 is SQVTM and CDR2 is ANQGSEA. CDR3 in DNA: TGCAGCGCCGCTGGGACCCTCGGCGAGCAGTACTTC. Protein: CSAAGTLGEQYF.

The CDR3: CASSLGQSTLVEQYF. In DNA, the CDR3 is TGTGCCAGCAGCTTAGGGCAGAGCACCCTCGTCGAGCAGTACTTC. The V and J genes are TRBV7-9 and TRBJ2-7; D remains ambiguous. Germline-derived CDR1 and CDR2 are SEHNR and FQNEAQ (reference sequence). The CDR3 has 15 amino acids. Trimming pared 1 base from V and 6 bases from J, leaving 16 bases between.

The DNA of the CDR3 is TGTGCCAGCAGCTTTTTTTCCGGGACTAGGGAGCAGTACTTC. It codes for CASSFFSGTREQYF. The rearrangement uses TRBV5-6 and TRBJ2-5; 8 nucleotides match TRBD2. The CDR3 runs 14 residues. The ends lost 2 bases at V and 11 bases at J; junction bases unmatched: 11. The germline V gene has CDR1 SGHDT and CDR2 YYEEEE. Full variable domain (outside the CDR3, taken from reference TRBV5-6 and TRBJ2-5): DAGVTQSPTHLIKTRGQQVTLRCSPKSGHDTVSWYQQALGQGPQFIFQYYEEEERQRGNFPDRFSGHQFPNYSSELNVNALLLGDSALYLCASSFFSGTREQYFGPGTRLLVL.

This clonotype was found a few times. The rearrangement joins TRBV3-1 to TRBJ1-6; D unresolved. The CDR3 has 14 residues. Germline loops: CDR1 LGHDT, CDR2 YNNKEL (reference sequence). The germline V and J ends were trimmed by 0 bases and 11 bases, with 11 bases remaining between them. CDR3 bases: TGTGCCAGCAGCCAAGAAAGCCGTTACGCACCCCTCCACTTT. Translated: CASSQESRYAPLHF.

Here the CDR3 DNA reads TGTGCCAGCAGGGTTGGGGGACTAGCGGGATATTACAATGAGCAGTTCTTC. The encoded protein is CASRVGGLAGYYNEQFF. This sequence joins TRBV6-2 or TRBV6-3 and TRBJ2-1; 13 bases fit TRBD2. J lost 4 bases, V lost 6 bases, and 9 bases had no gene match. Per germline, CDR1 MNHEY and CDR2 SVGEGT. This CDR3 is 17 amino acids long.